This T cell receptor (beta chain) was captured in a study of blood T cell repertoires in COVID-19 (dated by TCRdb to 2019 to 2021). Background on the whole study: Collaborator samples came from the United States, Italy and Spain and covered acute and convalescent phases of COVID-19. The material from the prospective study consisted of cDNA or gDNA derived from T cells, B-cell-depleted T cells, or PBMCs. Subjects who had been exposed to COVID-19, were actively infected with it, or had recovered from it provided the deeply sampled blood TCRbeta repertoires that made up the dataset. The repertoires were released in a freely available public database intended as a resource for research on the immune response to SARS-CoV-2. Samples came from the ongoing ImmuneRACE study (first 160 participants) plus 1,254 subjects from 6 global collaborators. Nearly every sample came with metadata listing a de-identified subject ID, COVID-19 status, age in years and sex. HLA class I and class II types, where available, came from metadata supplied by the sample provider rather than from assay-based typing.

According to the germline V gene (reference sequence), CDR1 reads MNHEY and CDR2 reads SMNVEV. From cysteine to phenylalanine, the CDR3 is 10 amino acids long. Of all the DNA, just the CDR3 is kept, 30 bases in frame from base 1. V is reduced by 6 bases and J by 8 bases, leaving a spacing of 4 bases between them. In the case of this clone: Its cognate antigen has yet to be identified. No quality values exist for individual bases; no much larger clone is one base distant.

TCRbeta CDR3 regions were amplified from genomic DNA using the immunoSEQ Assay, a bias-controlled multiplex PCR. In the paper's pipeline: The number of nucleated cells in each sample was estimated from the amplification of reference gene primers within the assay. Sequence reads were collapsed and filtered to measure the absolute abundance of every unique TCRbeta CDR3 rearrangement. For each sample, productive Simpson clonality was calculated by taking the square root of Simpson's diversity index across productive rearrangements. Entries here come from immuneACCESS through TCRdb and include only in-frame sequences with V and J called. Some clones fail to appear in such tables; in the studies checked, an unresolved V gene covers under half of the shortfall, and the cause of the remainder is unknown. V and J calls plus clone size are reproduced from that table; the DNA served to infer D and trimming. Within this sample are about 300,000 clones, with 87% of them counted one time only. Of the sample, more than 2% is held by the ten largest clones.

Collaborating institutions collected whole blood in K2EDTA tubes following their own protocols. For TCRbeta analysis, collaborators shipped samples in one of three forms: frozen whole blood, isolated PBMCs, or DNA extracted from either of those sample types. The full study reports these points: Clinical and demographic metadata were provided uncurated, with the amount varying by source and participant.

Sample: peripheral blood. The chain is assembled from TRBV27 and TRBJ2-2, with the D segment identity uncertain. This TCR was sampled from a man between 18 and 29 years old with active or convalescent COVID-19. The CDR3 amino acid sequence is: CASSQGELFF. In nucleotide form, the sequence is TGTGCCAGCAGCCAAGGGGAGCTGTTTTTT.